A selection of T cell receptor beta chains follows, all from one sample in a study of PD-L1 blockade in urothelial cancer. Clones were read by immunoSEQ multiplex PCR, and TCRdb kept only the in-frame ones, dropping some. The sample shows 11,000 to 15,000 clones, 88% of them seen only once. The sample consisted of PBMCs, taken around atezolizumab (anti-PD-L1) treatment. These receptor sequences come from a man in his sixties or seventies with urothelial cancer. Both conserved end residues are part of each CDR3. The D gene is left open where the match is weak. Size values are once, few and many counts, or a class for expanded clones, and some rows have none.

>TRBJ2-7|TRBV28|13|-|-
TGTGCCAGCAGTTTCGCCCGGGGCTACGAGCAGTACTTC
CASSFARGYEQYF
>TRBJ2-7|TRBV5-4|15|TRBD2|-
TGTGCCAGCAGCCATGGGACTAGCGGGACCTACGAGCAGTACTTC
CASSHGTSGTYEQYF
>TRBJ1-1|TRBV7-2|13|-|-
TGTGCCAGCACCATAGCCGGGGGGACTGAAGCTTTCTTT
CASTIAGGTEAFF
>TRBJ2-7|TRBV9|14|TRBD1|-
TGTGCCAGCAGCGAGGGACAGTATAGCCACGAGCAGTACTTC
CASSEGQYSHEQYF
>TRBJ2-1|TRBV9|17|TRBD2|-
TGTGCCAGCAGCGTAGCTTCGGGACTAGCGGGGGGCATGGTGCAGTTCTTC
CASSVASGLAGGMVQFF
>TRBJ2-7|TRBV10-3|13|-|-
TGTGCCATCAGTGACAGGGGGGATGACGAGCAGTACTTC
CAISDRGDDEQYF
>TRBJ1-3|TRBV6-5|14|TRBD1|-
TGTGCCAGCAGTTACCGGGACAGTGGAAACACCATATATTTT
CASSYRDSGNTIYF
>TRBJ2-7|TRBV15|15|TRBD1|-
TGTGCCACCAGCAGTGAGGGACAGGGGTTCCACGAGCAGTACTTC
CATSSEGQGFHEQYF
>TRBJ2-7|TRBV2|13|-|-
TGTGCCAGCAGTGAACATATAGCCTACGAGCAGTACTTC
CASSEHIAYEQYF
>TRBJ1-3|TRBV5-4|15|TRBD1|-
TGTGCCAGCAGCTTGCTACAGGGGTCTGGAAACACCATATATTTT
CASSLLQGSGNTIYF
>TRBJ1-1|TRBV13|12|-|once
TGTGCCAGCAGCCTCCTGAACACTGAAGCTTTCTTT
CASSLLNTEAFF
>TRBJ1-1|TRBV19|15|-|-
TGTGCCAGTAGTATAGAAGACGAGGGTTTGGGAGAAGCTTTCTTT
CASSIEDEGLGEAFF
>TRBJ2-2|TRBV5-4|16|TRBD1|-
TGTGCCAGCAGGGAAGGCAGGGGGCTTTCCACCGGGGAGCTGTTTTTT
CASREGRGLSTGELFF
>TRBJ2-7|TRBV5-1|16|TRBD1|-
TGCGCCAGCAGCTCGCTAGCGACAGGGGGTCGTTACGAGCAGTACTTC
CASSSLATGGRYEQYF
>TRBJ2-3|TRBV11-2|15|-|-
TGTGCCAGCAGCTCCGCCCCACTTTCCACAGATACGCAGTATTTT
CASSSAPLSTDTQYF
>TRBJ2-7|TRBV30|14|-|medium-sized
TGTGCCTGGAGGTCAAGTGCTATAATTGGCGAGCAGTACTTC
CAWRSSAIIGEQYF
>TRBJ2-5|TRBV6-5|12|-|-
TGTGCCAGCCATCAGGGCGAAGAGACCCAGTACTTC
CASHQGEETQYF
>TRBJ1-3|TRBV15|17|-|-
TGTGCCACCAGCAGAGATCGAGGCGCTAGCTCCGGAAACACCATATATTTT
CATSRDRGASSGNTIYF
>TRBJ2-5|TRBV6-5|12|TRBD2|-
TGTGCCAGCAGTCCCGGGGGGGAGACCCAGTACTTC
CASSPGGETQYF
>TRBJ2-7|TRBV5-6|15|-|once
TGTGCCAGCAGCAGGCGGGGCCAAGGGGCCGACGAGCAGTACTTC
CASSRRGQGADEQYF
>TRBJ1-1|TRBV4-1|15|-|-
TGCGCCAGCAGCGTAACAGGGAGTGTGGTCGCTGAAGCTTTCTTT
CASSVTGSVVAEAFF
>TRBJ2-5|TRBV10-2|16|TRBD2|-
TGCGCCAGCAGTGAGTCCCTAGCGGGGGGGGAAGAGACCCAGTACTTC
CASSESLAGGEETQYF
>TRBJ2-3|TRBV7-9|16|TRBD1|-
TGTGCCAGCAGCTGGACGACAGGGCGATCCACAGATACGCAGTATTTT
CASSWTTGRSTDTQYF
>TRBJ1-2|TRBV5-8|17|-|-
TGTGCCAGCATCGAATCCCTCCCTTGGGGCCTTAACTATGGCTACACCTTC
CASIESLPWGLNYGYTF
>TRBJ1-3|TRBV2|14|-|-
TGTGCCAGCAGTGAGGGGCCGGCTGGAAACACCATATATTTT
CASSEGPAGNTIYF
>TRBJ2-5|TRBV5-1|12|TRBD2|-
TGCGCCAGCGGGGGACTAGAAGAGACCCAGTACTTC
CASGGLEETQYF
>TRBJ1-2|TRBV5-5|13|-|once
TGTGCCAGCAGCTTGGTCGAGGCGTATGGCTACACCTTC
CASSLVEAYGYTF
>TRBJ2-5|TRBV27|14|TRBD1|-
TGTGCCAGCAGTTCCTGGGACAGGCAAGAGACCCAGTACTTC
CASSSWDRQETQYF
>TRBJ2-7|TRBV7-2|12|-|-
TGTGCCAGCAGCGCCTGGGAGTCCGAGCAGTACTTC
CASSAWESEQYF
>TRBJ2-5|TRBV6-5|15|TRBD2|-
TGTGCCAGCAGCCGGATGTCTAGCGGCCGAGAGACCCAGTACTTC
CASSRMSSGRETQYF
>TRBJ1-2|TRBV4-1|17|TRBD1|-
TGCGCCAGCACCTATGATCAACGCCCTTGGACAGGGGAAGGCTACACCTTC
CASTYDQRPWTGEGYTF
>TRBJ2-7|TRBV6-6|13|TRBD2|-
TGTGCCAGCACCGCCTCGGGGGGCTACGAGCAGTACTTC
CASTASGGYEQYF
>TRBJ2-3|TRBV7-6|16|-|-
TGTGCCAGCAGCTTCGGTCCGGGGGTTAGTACAGATACGCAGTATTTT
CASSFGPGVSTDTQYF
>TRBJ2-1|TRBV5-1|16|-|-
TGCGCCAGCAGCTCGGGGAAGGCGGTTTATTACAATGAGCAGTTCTTC
CASSSGKAVYYNEQFF
>TRBJ2-3|TRBV5-1|17|TRBD2|-
TGCGCCAGCAGCTATCGCAAAACTGGGGCGGGGGGAGATACGCAGTATTTT
CASSYRKTGAGGDTQYF
>TRBJ2-3|TRBV27|15|TRBD2|-
TGTGCCAGCAGTTTAGGAGCGGGGGTGACAGATACGCAGTATTTT
CASSLGAGVTDTQYF
>TRBJ1-6|TRBV19|14|TRBD1|-
TGTGCCAGTAGTCCAAGGGACAGAGACTCACCCCTCCACTTT
CASSPRDRDSPLHF
>TRBJ1-2|TRBV29-1|11|-|-
TGCAGCGTTCAGGGTAACTATGGCTACACCTTC
CSVQGNYGYTF
>TRBJ1-5|TRBV28|16|-|-
TGTGCCAGCAGTCTCCCTTATTCTGCTGGCTATCAGCCCCAGCATTTT
CASSLPYSAGYQPQHF
>TRBJ2-7|TRBV5-4|16|TRBD1|-
TGTGCCAGCAGCTTGGCCCCCGGGACAGGAAAGTACGAGCAGTACTTC
CASSLAPGTGKYEQYF
>TRBJ2-1|TRBV6-1|14|-|-
TGTGCCAGCAGCGAAGGGGGAGCCTACAATGAGCAGTTCTTC
CASSEGGAYNEQFF